Detailed here is one T cell receptor (beta chain). In this sample, this clonotype turned up a few times. Its antigen is not yet known. Qualities for individual bases were not recorded, and no much larger clone is one base off. The donors were around 39 Caucasian individuals from Russia, aged about 6 to 95 years, who were systemically healthy. Each donor gave ten milliliters of peripheral blood, drawn into EDTA-treated Vacutainer tubes. Ficoll-Paque density-gradient centrifugation was used to isolate PBMCs, with at least 6.5 million per sample. Total RNA was extracted from PBMCs with Trizol reagent, with at least 5 micrograms obtained per sample. For every donor, flow cytometry on a PBMC aliquot measured the percentage of naive CD45RAhigh/CD27high T cells. Library preparation employed 5' RACE. Sequencing relied on an Illumina HiSeq 2500. A second PCR of about 7 to 12 cycles was performed with a sample-barcoded 5' primer and a J-beta primer mix. Each TCR beta cDNA molecule received a unique molecular identifier from a template-switch 5' adaptor carrying 12 random nucleotides. Each sample yielded at least 3 million CDR3-containing paired-end reads. First-strand cDNA was synthesized from all RNA with the Mint cDNA synthesis kit, primed by a TRBC-specific oligonucleotide. All cDNA was treated with uracil-DNA glycosylase and then went through a first 18-cycle PCR with the universal primers M1SS and BC2_uni_R. The source study handled its data this way. For normalization, 1 million high-quality reads were randomly selected from each sample, with every read carrying a distinct molecular identifier. Instead of being binned into consensus sequences, reads with shared molecular identifiers were discarded. MiTCR, set to a Q25 quality threshold and the strictest error-elimination algorithm, was used for CDR3 identification, clonotype clustering and error correction. A nonparametric unseen species model with Euler transformation was used to estimate lower-bound total TCR beta diversity. TCRdb handled the public reads itself, with Q25 trimming in fastp and clone calling in MiXCR, and kept productive beta chains. Each CDR3 protein appears once, grouped with its most common genes and DNA. The V and J calls shown here were made by TCRdb, not taken from the authors' results. The sample includes about 1.1 million distinct CDR3 sequences, with approximately 38% observed a single time. The ten biggest clones cover about an eighth of the sample.

This sample was taken from a study of blood T cells in healthy people across ages (dated by TCRdb to about 2015). For the study in its entirety: In model experiments, roughly one uniquely barcoded TCR beta cDNA molecule per two T cells was captured by template switching. Donors of different ages were randomly distributed across sequencing lanes to avoid experimental bias. Four age groups were formed from the donors: young (average approximately 15 years), middle-aged (approximately 40), aged (more than 55) and long-lived (about 80). The study analyzed two additional independent replicas of 1 million unique cDNA reads from the same blood draw for two donors, one aged 18 to 30 and one aged 80 or older. The study measured age-related changes in TCR beta repertoire diversity using deep sequencing normalized with unique cDNA molecular identifiers.

Summary of the overall study and its limitations: Because donor CMV infection status was unknown, age-related changes in expanded clonotypes were potentially confounded. Bulk unsorted PBMC profiling prevented conclusive comparison of naive and antigen-experienced compartments. The percentage of naive T cells measured by flow cytometry correlated strongly with observed TCR beta diversity. Estimates of total diversity from one million sequenced T cells were regarded as lower bounds and underestimates. Compared with the aged group, more naive CD4+ T cells, fewer expanded clones and increased TCR diversity were shown by the long-lived group, suggesting age selection. Observed TCR beta diversity per million T cells fell roughly linearly with age, and a significant reduction was already apparent by age about 38.

From cysteine to phenylalanine, the CDR3 is 17 amino acids long. CDR3 DNA is the only sequence kept; it has 51 bases, read in frame from the first base. Sequences DFQATT (CDR1) and SNEGSKA (CDR2) are obtained from the germline V gene (reference sequence). V sheds 6 bases and J sheds 6 bases, leaving 29 bases between their ends. Sequencing was carried out using blood. The V gene is TRBV20-1 and the J gene is TRBJ1-2, with a tentative D gene TRBD1 over 6 matching bases. The sequence derives from a man in his late teens or twenties in good health. The DNA sequence is TGCAGTGCCCACATTGCAGGGGCTGATGTTAGGCTGGATGGCTACACCTTC. It specifies CSAHIAGADVRLDGYTF.